This TCR beta chain is from a study of T cells expressing NK-cell markers. Study summary: It was sorted CD3+CD56+NKG2C+, CD3+CD56+NKG2C- and CD3+CD56-NKG2C+ T cells that supplied the TCR beta repertoires.

For each CDR3 protein, TCRdb gives one entry from its re-call of the 5' RACE reads, without DNA. Here the sample table reports more than 250,000 distinct CDR3 sequences. The CDR3 consists of 15 residues. The germline CDR1 and CDR2 sequences are SGDLS and YYNGEE. The material sequenced was blood T cells: a sorted CD56 or NKG2C T cell subset, CD4+ or CD8+ T cells, or bulk PBMC T cells (not recorded which). The chain uses TRBV9 and TRBJ2-1; absent DNA, TCRdb's TRBD2 call cannot be checked. This clonotype was obtained from a man aged 18 to 30 in good health. CDR3 protein: CASSASGGRNNEQFF.